This T cell receptor beta chain came from a study of spatial heterogeneity in lung cancer. At the level of the study: Consistently, beta-chain sequences turned up in larger numbers than alpha-chain sequences did.

This clonotype was picked up many times. Its antigen is still unknown. TCRdb reprocessed the 5' RACE reads with MiXCR, giving one entry per CDR3 protein. The table shows about 100,000 distinct CDR3 sequences, with about 4.4% occurring only once. Specified time point: sample taken at primary tumor resection. The donors were more than 70 patients with non-small cell lung cancer that was early-stage and untreated. Frozen PBMC, nontumor lung or tumor provided whole RNA, which was sequenced unsorted. The study, taken as a whole, reports: Ubiquitous and regional expanded TCR counts correlated with ubiquitous and regional nonsynonymous mutations, respectively. The number of expanded tumor alpha and beta chains correlated with mutation number.

The source was lung tumor tissue, collected at surgery. The sequence was collected from a male donor with early-stage non-small cell lung cancer.

In nucleotides, the CDR3 is TGTGCCATCAGTGAGTCAAGAGCGGGAGGGCGAGAGACCCAGTACTTC. Translation gives CAISESRAGGRETQYF. The V gene is TRBV10-3, the J gene TRBJ2-5; 10 bases match TRBD2. CDR1 and CDR2 from the germline V gene are ENHRY and SYGVKD. The junction had 5 bases not matched to a gene; V was cut back by 0 bases and J by 4 bases. This CDR3 has 16 residues.